This T cell receptor beta chain was profiled in a study of cytomegalovirus exposure and HLA in healthy donors (dated by TCRdb to the late 2010s). Looking at the study overall: According to an earlier analysis of several hundred of the donors, about 190 million T cells yielded roughly 110 million unique TCR beta sequences and approximately 280 Gb of sequence data. An early release covering some 640 HLA-typed donors comprised 250 to 350 gigabases of sequencing data and about 90 million unique TCR sequences. Of the roughly 390 genotyped donors, about 80% fell in the genetic ancestry cluster associated with self-reported Caucasian donors. The study was designed to test whether signatures of past pathogen exposure could be identified by cataloging public T cell receptors. The study used immunosequencing to profile the T cell repertoires of several hundred subjects and linked those repertoires to cytomegalovirus serostatus. A separate validation cohort of about 110 different subjects was used in addition to the roughly 700-subject first cohort. The study combined high-throughput TCR immunosequencing, statistical association of individual TCRs with disease status, and machine learning to predict cytomegalovirus infection status. A later analysis re-examined previously published TCR beta repertoires from about 700 donors and added high-resolution HLA genotyping to investigate patterns of TCR occurrence. Rather than drawing on any new phenotypic data, the later analysis identified candidate immune exposures from TCR beta sequences and the way those sequences occurred across donors. In an earlier analysis of a few hundred of the donors, high-throughput TCR beta sequencing was used to judge whether each TCR beta V gene segment behaved as functional or pseudogenic. Donor age, sex, ethnicity and CMV serostatus were compiled alongside the repertoire data. Genome-wide SNP genotypes for about 55% of the roughly 670 donors were used in a later genetic analysis, which treated that subset as a discovery cohort. All discovery cohort repertoires had been generated using a single sequencing platform. HLA typing included class I and class II loci at four-digit resolution. Typing coverage varied by locus: roughly 629-630 donors for A, B, C, DRB1 and DQB1; approximately 560 for DQA1; about 590 for DPA1; 450 to 480 for DPB1. Several DR-DQ haplotypes were treated as single units for association and clustering because of strong linkage in the cohort. Across approximately 400 genotyped donors of the cohort, an average of roughly 250,000 unique TCR beta nucleotide sequences per donor were sequenced, and roughly a sixth of those sequences were non-productive. General findings and caveats noted by the study authors: The cohort was sequenced for TCR beta chains only, and without alpha or paired-chain data the features that could be detected were limited. Because HLA typing was unavailable for some donors at each locus, only the typed subset was used in association tests. The sequencing pipeline was judged likely to have produced a cluster of highly shared sequence variants as a technical artifact. Specific HLA alleles were associated with 15,000 to 20,000 TCR beta sequences at a false discovery rate of 0.05 in a later analysis. A total of 150 to 200 TCR beta chains were listed by the study as associated with cytomegalovirus. Because counts were too low, seventeen rarely observed V segments, including chromosome 9 orphons, were excluded from the earlier analysis of 500 to 700 of the donors. In a later analysis, HLA-associated TCR beta chains showed more clonal expansion and lower generation probabilities than non-associated chains that were equally common. In vitro tests confirmed that a few of the cytomegalovirus-associated TCR beta chains recognize cytomegalovirus antigens. An earlier analysis of around 600 of the donors showed that most TCR beta V segments appeared in productive rearrangements either about 87% or about 30% of the time, which broadly matched IMGT annotations. According to a later genetic analysis, donors in an Asian-associated ancestry cluster had fewer N-insertions in productive TCRs than the roughly 660-donor mean. The classifier was reported to diagnose cytomegalovirus status with high specificity and sensitivity in both the original cohort and the validation cohort. While some public TCRs were present in many individuals, most TCR sequences turned up only very rarely across donors. Immune exposure information for the cohort was limited to CMV serostatus. A further reported finding was that TCR beta sequences accurately predicted the HLA-A and HLA-B alleles for most subjects in the first cohort. In a later analysis, the rate of TCR association differed among HLA loci, with DRB1 alleles having the most associated TCRs and HLA-C alleles having the fewest. In a later analysis, most CMV-associated TCR beta chains were found to appear HLA-restricted, with HLA associations seemingly driven largely by CMV exposure. According to a later analysis, parvovirus B19, influenza, CMV and Epstein-Barr virus appeared linked to several top co-occurrence clusters. Linkage disequilibrium might explain the correlated functional status among segregating V segments, but an unknown experimental factor could not be excluded. When HLA alleles, especially DR and DQ, strongly co-occurred, TCR associations were difficult to assign to individual alleles. Sequencing depth was assumed to be roughly uniform across donors in the presence/absence analyses, though that assumption may not hold. Because the 87-base-pair reads could not distinguish some IMGT-functional V segments, including TRBV6-2 and TRBV6-3, those segments were excluded. V-gene and J-gene trimming of TCR beta chains was associated with a missense DCLRE1C variant in a later genetic analysis, and the association was replicated in an independent cohort. The authors suggested that the approach could potentially be generalized to other disease states and immunological phenotypes.

Receptors were amplified or captured by the immunoSEQ multiplex PCR assay. For the multiplex PCR, a mixture combining 60 forward primers for TCR Vbeta segments and 13 reverse primers for TCR Jbeta segments was used. Amplification of the CDR3 region of rearranged TCR beta genes was performed with a multiplex PCR assay on genomic DNA. The Illumina HiSeq System was used to sequence the amplified TCR beta libraries as 87-base-pair reads. The original methods were these. A later analysis tallied about 77 million unique TCR beta chains across the 666 repertoires, and around 9.9 million of those chains were shared by two or more donors. A nearest-neighbor algorithm error-corrected the raw reads and collapsed the reads into unique sequences, merging closely related sequences to remove PCR and sequencing errors. To assign V, D and J gene segments, CDR3 sequences were aligned to IMGT reference sequences. For a sequence to be retained, at least a six-nucleotide match to both a V gene segment and a J gene segment was required. A rearrangement counted as productive if the CDR3 had no stop codons and remained in frame with V and J, and every other rearrangement counted as non-productive. CDR3 was defined by IMGT convention, running from the second conserved V-encoded cysteine to the conserved J-encoded phenylalanine. The earlier analysis of roughly 590 of the donors excluded sequences that lacked an unambiguous match to a single V gene segment. In an earlier analysis of approximately 590 of the donors, a V segment was called functional when productive rearrangements were above 56.7%, and segregating when the standard deviation between donors exceeded 5%. To diagnose cytomegalovirus status from the catalog of TCR beta chain sequences, a statistical classification framework was built. In a later analysis, TCR nucleotide sequences were compared against IMGT/GENE-DB human TR gene sequences so that V and J genes could be assigned. Using the TCRdist pipeline, a later analysis assigned CDR3 sequences along with most-parsimonious VDJ recombination scenarios. In a later analysis, each TCR beta chain was defined by its CDR3 amino acid sequence together with its V-gene family, and reads lacking a unique V-gene family were excluded. In a later analysis, some 600 highly shared, low-generation-probability nucleotide sequences were removed to address suspected cross-contamination and a sequencing artifact. For each public chain, a later analysis derived a clonal expansion index from normalized ranks of inferred template counts within each repertoire. In a later analysis, generation probabilities were computed with a VDJ recombination model fitted to out-of-frame rearrangements, and the resulting probabilities were checked against IGoR. In a later analysis, TCR-TCR, TCR-HLA and TCR-CMV co-occurrence was scored with hypergeometric tests, and a repertoire-size bias correction was applied to TCR pairs. A later analysis estimated false discovery rates by permuting HLA or CMV assignments 20 times. A later analysis grouped co-occurring TCRs with DBSCAN, adding TCRdist sequence similarity when clustering within HLA-allele-positive subsets. For co-occurrence clustering, repertoires with fewer than 30,000 or more than 120,000 public chains were excluded, along with roughly 5 repertoires with anomalous nucleotide sharing. Sourced from immuneACCESS, this table was stored by TCRdb with only in-frame sequences that have V and J called. A share of the clones is absent; for the studies checked, an unresolved V gene accounts for under half, and the remainder has no known explanation. Clonal size and the V and J genes are those of that table, whereas D and trimming came from the DNA. A total of fewer than 150,000 clones appear in this sample, around four fifths of them only once. Approximately 2% of the sample is held by the ten biggest clonotypes.

The CDR3 goes from the cysteine to the phenylalanine over 16 residues. CDR3 DNA only is kept here, 48 bases in frame from base 1. Trimming takes 7 bases off V and 4 bases off J; junction bases not matched to a gene: 11. From a lookup of the germline V gene, CDR1 and CDR2 are SNHLY and FYNNEI. A word on this clone: It lacks a known antigen. Per-base quality was not reported, and no clone a single base away is much larger than it.

The cohort comprised under 700 healthy bone marrow donors. All cohort members were sampled while nominally healthy, although unrecorded immune exposures were likely present. The donor tested CMV seronegative and was one of the 352 seronegative cohort members. Every donor gave a peripheral blood sample, and the peripheral blood mononuclear cells from that sample were used for TCR beta sequencing. Genomic DNA was extracted from the blood cell samples with the Qiagen DNeasy Blood Extraction Kit. The chain uses TRBV2 and TRBJ2-1, and TRBD1 aligns with 9 junction nucleotides. The sequencing input was PBMCs. This clonotype originated in a man between 25 and 39 years old in good health and CMV-seronegative. The CDR3 protein is CASMLGGTGLYNEQFF. In nucleotides, the sequence is TGTGCCAGCATGCTGGGCGGGACAGGGCTGTACAATGAGCAGTTCTTC.